The 14 T cell receptor beta chains below come from one sample, sequenced in a study of circulating and synovial CD4+ cells in juvenile arthritis. Sequencing was performed with immunoSEQ multiplex PCR; in TCRdb, only in-frame clones are kept and a portion is missing. The table records about 34,000 clones, roughly 95% of them present only once. Material: CD4+ T cells from blood. These receptors came from a human donor with juvenile idiopathic arthritis.

The chain combines TRBV6-6 with TRBJ1-1; weak D call: TRBD1 (5 bases). Germline loops: CDR1 MNHNY, CDR2 SVGAGI (reference sequence). The CDR3 has 14 residues. V lost 11 bases and J lost 0, with 16 bases in between. CDR3 amino acids: CALAGGVMNTEAFF. CDR3 DNA: TGTGCCCTTGCGGGGGGAGTCATGAACACTGAAGCTTTCTTT.

CDR3 sequence: CASSKGQGQFQETQYF. The CDR3 nucleotides are TGTGCCAGTAGTAAAGGACAGGGGCAGTTTCAAGAGACCCAGTACTTC. The rearrangement uses TRBV19 and TRBJ2-5; 9 bases align to TRBD1. The CDR3 totals 16 residues. The V gene's germline CDR1 is LNHDA and CDR2 SQIVND (reference sequence). Trimming cost V 4 bases and J 2 bases; bases outside gene matches: 8.

The V and J genes are TRBV7-2 and TRBJ1-1; possible D gene TRBD1, 5 bases. V shed 5 bases and J shed 1 base, with 17 bases lying between them. The CDR3 loop spans 16 amino acids. The V gene's germline CDR1 is SGHTA and CDR2 FQGNSA. DNA of the CDR3: TGTGCCAGCAGCCCCCAGGGTAGAGGCCAGAACACTGAAGCTTTCTTT. Translating gives CASSPQGRGQNTEAFF.

The V call is TRBV6-5, the J call TRBJ1-1; D is possibly TRBD1 (5 bases). Germline-derived CDR1 and CDR2 are MNHEY and SVGAGI. The CDR3 runs 15 residues. Trimming stripped 0 bases from V and 3 bases from J, with 11 bases between. In nucleotides, the CDR3 is TGTGCCAGCAGTTACTCTCTGGGGGGGTACACTGAAGCTTTCTTT. It codes for CASSYSLGGYTEAFF.

This sequence joins TRBV28 and TRBJ2-3, with 9 nucleotides matching TRBD2. With V trimmed by 3 bases and J by 5 bases, 9 bases remained unmatched. Germline CDR1 MDHEN, CDR2 SYDVKM. The CDR3 is 16 residues long. The CDR3 bases are TGTGCCAGCAGTTTTGAGGGCGGGAGGGTATTAGATACGCAGTATTTT. Protein: CASSFEGGRVLDTQYF.

V and J are TRBV29-1 and TRBJ1-1; 7 bases map to TRBD1. The CDR3 is made up of 13 amino acids. V trimming: 7 bases; J trimming: 0 bases; junction bases outside the gene matches: 5. CDR1 and CDR2 (germline): SQVTM, ANQGSEA. The CDR3 spells CSGTGQMNTEAFF. The CDR3 nucleotides are TGCAGCGGGACAGGACAGATGAACACTGAAGCTTTCTTT.

The chain uses TRBV30 and TRBJ1-2; D unclear. V was cut by 4 bases and J by 3 bases, with 15 bases left in between. In germline, CDR1 is GTSNPN, CDR2 SVGIG (reference sequence). The CDR3 runs 14 residues. The CDR3 reads CAWKQPGWDYGYTF. In nucleotides, the CDR3 is TGTGCCTGGAAGCAGCCAGGATGGGACTATGGCTACACCTTC. The whole variable domain, filled in from reference TRBV30 and TRBJ1-2, reads SQTIHQWPATLVQPVGSPLSLECTVEGTSNPNLYWYRQAAGRGLQLLFYSVGIGQISSEVPQNLSASRPQDRQFILSSKKLLLSDSGFYLCAWKQPGWDYGYTFGSGTRLTVV.

The genes are TRBV10-3 and TRBJ2-3; the match to TRBD1 covers 7 bases. The CDR3 covers 17 residues. The V gene's germline CDR1 is ENHRY and CDR2 SYGVKD. The junction had 16 bases not matched to a gene; V was cut back by 10 bases and J by 0 bases. CDR3 bases: TGTGCCACCTTTGACAGGGTTACCTTGCATAGCACAGATACGCAGTATTTT. Translated: CATFDRVTLHSTDTQYF.

The chain uses TRBV5-4 and TRBJ1-1; possible D gene TRBD1, 5 bases. Trimming removed 0 bases at V and 3 bases at J, with 12 bases between. The CDR3 is made up of 15 amino acids. In germline, CDR1 is SGHNT, CDR2 YYREEE (reference sequence). In DNA form, the CDR3 reads TGTGCCAGCAGCTTGGGGCGGGGGGTGGACACTGAAGCTTTCTTT. This codes for CASSLGRGVDTEAFF.

The rearrangement joins TRBV5-4 to TRBJ2-2; TRBD2 agrees at 8 bases. V lost 4 bases, J lost 6 bases, and 8 bases stayed unmatched. CDR1 and CDR2 (germline): SGHNT, YYREEE (reference sequence). The length of the CDR3 is 15 residues. The chain's CDR3 is CASSPAGVGAGELFF. In DNA form, the CDR3 reads TGTGCCAGCAGCCCAGCGGGAGTCGGGGCCGGGGAGCTGTTTTTT.

The rearrangement links TRBV5-6 to TRBJ1-6; weak D call: TRBD1 (6 bases). CDR1 and CDR2 from the germline V gene are SGHDT and YYEEEE. Trimming removed 1 base from V and 10 bases from J, with 12 bases in between. The CDR3 length is 14 residues. The CDR3 nucleotides are TGTGCCAGCAGCTTGTGGGCTAGGGGGTCACCCCTCCACTTT. This translates into CASSLWARGSPLHF.

J is TRBJ1-4 and V is TRBV30, with D possibly matching TRBD1 (6 bases). The CDR3 totals 15 residues. Trimming removed 1 base from V and 5 bases from J, with 14 bases in between. Germline V gene sequence: CDR1 GTSNPN, CDR2 SVGIG (reference sequence). The CDR3 sequence is CAWSAGGAGNEKLFF. DNA for the CDR3: TGTGCCTGGAGTGCCGGGGGGGCGGGAAATGAAAAACTGTTTTTT.

This sequence joins TRBV28 and TRBJ1-2; TRBD1 is a possible D gene (5 bases). There are 13 residues in the CDR3. Germline V lookup: CDR1 MDHEN, CDR2 SYDVKM. Trimming took 4 bases from V and 8 from J, leaving 14 bases between them. CDR3 nucleotides: TGTGCCAGCAGTTGGGGCCCTGGACGAGGCTACACCTTC. Its protein is CASSWGPGRGYTF.

The chain uses TRBV29-1 and TRBJ1-1, with 9 bases lining up with TRBD1. With 7 bases clipped from V and 9 bases from J, the junction kept 9 bases outside the gene matches. The CDR3 runs to 12 residues. The V gene's germline CDR1 is SQVTM and CDR2 ANQGSEA. As DNA, the CDR3 is TGCAGCGCCGGGGGACAGGGTCCCAAAGCTTTCTTT. Protein: CSAGGQGPKAFF.